The source of this T cell receptor (beta chain) is a study of blood T cell repertoires in COVID-19. The table came from immunoSEQ multiplex PCR; TCRdb's copy has only in-frame clones and leaves some out. The sample lists about 200,000 clones, over 75% occurring once. V lost 9 bases to trimming and J lost 12 bases; unmatched junction nucleotides: 29. The CDR3 covers 18 residues. CDR1 MRHNA and CDR2 SNTAGT come from the germline V gene. The receptor was derived from a man aged 50-60 years who had recovered from COVID-19. The sample comprised peripheral blood. The chain has TRBV6-4 and TRBJ2-1; 7 bases align to TRBD2. Here the CDR3 DNA reads TGTGCCAGGACAAGAGTCACTAGCAATGGGGGAGGGCCATCTTCGCAGTTCTTC. It specifies CARTRVTSNGGGPSSQFF.